This is a list of T cell receptor beta chains from one sample in a study of cytomegalovirus exposure and HLA in healthy donors. Clones were read by immunoSEQ multiplex PCR, and TCRdb kept only the in-frame ones, dropping some. Here the sample spans around 100,000 clones, 76% being singletons. The source material was PBMCs. Every receptor here comes from a woman aged 18-29 years in good health and CMV-seropositive. Both conserved end residues are part of each CDR3. Each record gives: V gene, J gene, D gene, clone size, CDR3 DNA, CDR3 protein. The D gene is left open where the match is weak. The size of a clone is reported for some rows only, either as once, few or many, or as a class for expanded clones.

>TRBV7-2|TRBJ2-2|-|-
TGTGCCAGCAGCTTCGCGACAGGGAACACCGGGGAGCTGTTTTTT
CASSFATGNTGELFF
>TRBV11-2|TRBJ2-3|-|-
TGTGCCAGCAGCTACGGGGGTTTGTACACAGATACGCAGTATTTT
CASSYGGLYTDTQYF
>TRBV28|TRBJ2-3|-|-
TGTGCCAGCAGTCGAGCGGGCCAATACACAGATACGCAGTATTTT
CASSRAGQYTDTQYF
>TRBV18|TRBJ2-2|-|-
TGTGCCAGCTCAACGGGACTCGCGAACACCGGGGAGCTGTTTTTT
CASSTGLANTGELFF
>TRBV6-5|TRBJ1-4|TRBD1|-
TGTGCCAGCAGTGGACAGGGGGGTGAAAAACTGTTTTTT
CASSGQGGEKLFF
>TRBV5-6|TRBJ1-4|TRBD1|-
TGTGCCAGCAGCCACGACAGGGCTGGTAATGAAAAACTGTTTTTT
CASSHDRAGNEKLFF
>TRBV2|TRBJ2-1|TRBD2|-
TGTGCCAGCACTAAGACCTTAGCGGGCCAGTTCTCGTTCTTC
CASTKTLAGQFSFF
>TRBV10-1|TRBJ2-7|TRBD2|once
TGCGCCAGCAGTCCCCAGGGACTAGCGCAACCATACGAGCAGTACTTC
CASSPQGLAQPYEQYF
>TRBV30|TRBJ2-7|-|few
TGTGCCTGGGCGGGGCCTGTAAGCTACGAGCAGTACTTC
CAWAGPVSYEQYF
>TRBV5-6|TRBJ2-1|TRBD2|-
TGTGCCAGCAGCTTGGGCCTAGCGGGAAATGAGCAGTTCTTC
CASSLGLAGNEQFF
>TRBV7-7|TRBJ2-5|TRBD2|-
TGTGCTAGCAGCTTAGGAGCCGGGACTAGCGGGAGCAGCGAGACCCAGTACTTC
CASSLGAGTSGSSETQYF
>TRBV28|TRBJ1-4|TRBD1|-
TGTGCCAGCAGCCTACAGGGGGCGGATAATGAAAAACTGTTTTTT
CASSLQGADNEKLFF
>TRBV11-2|TRBJ2-7|-|-
TGTGCCAGCAGCTTAGGCAGCTCCTACGAGCAGTACTTC
CASSLGSSYEQYF
>TRBV28|TRBJ1-5|-|-
TGTGCCAGCAGCACTGCAGGGAATCAGCCCCAGCATTTT
CASSTAGNQPQHF
>TRBV25-1|TRBJ2-6|-|few
TGTGCCAGCAGCCTAGGGGTAGGGGCGGGGGCCAACGTCCTGACTTTC
CASSLGVGAGANVLTF
>TRBV6-1|TRBJ2-3|TRBD1|-
TGTGCCAGCCAAGGACAGGGGTCAGATACGCAGTATTTT
CASQGQGSDTQYF
>TRBV28|TRBJ2-7|TRBD2|-
TGTGCCAGCAGCGCCGGGACTAGAGACGAGCAGTACTTC
CASSAGTRDEQYF
>TRBV30|TRBJ2-1|-|-
TGTGCCTGGACTAAGGGGCTCGGGGGCAATGAGCAGTTCTTC
CAWTKGLGGNEQFF
>TRBV6-4|TRBJ2-2|TRBD1|-
TGTGCCAGCACCGAAAGCGGGACAGGGTACACCGGGGAGCTGTTTTTT
CASTESGTGYTGELFF
>TRBV2|TRBJ2-5|-|-
TGTGCCAGCAGTGAGGGACTGGGAGAGACCCAGTACTTC
CASSEGLGETQYF
>TRBV5-4|TRBJ2-5|-|once
TGTGCCAGCAGCCCGTCTTTCAGCGGAACGTTCAGCGAGACCCAGTACTTC
CASSPSFSGTFSETQYF
>TRBV19|TRBJ2-7|TRBD2|-
TGTGCCAGTAGTCCTCTAGCGGGATCCTACGAGCAGTACTTC
CASSPLAGSYEQYF
>TRBV5-1|TRBJ1-4|TRBD1|-
TGCGCCAGCAGCTTGGAAGGGGGCGGTGAAAAACTGTTTTTT
CASSLEGGGEKLFF
>TRBV7-9|TRBJ2-3|-|-
TGTGCCAGCAGCTTAAGTCTAGCGCCAGATACGCAGTATTTT
CASSLSLAPDTQYF
>TRBV28|TRBJ1-5|TRBD1|-
TGTGCCAGCAGACCCGGGACAGGGATTCAGCCCCAGCATTTT
CASRPGTGIQPQHF
>TRBV6-5|TRBJ2-1|TRBD2|-
TGTGCCAGCTCGGGAGGGCAGAATGAGCAGTTCTTC
CASSGGQNEQFF